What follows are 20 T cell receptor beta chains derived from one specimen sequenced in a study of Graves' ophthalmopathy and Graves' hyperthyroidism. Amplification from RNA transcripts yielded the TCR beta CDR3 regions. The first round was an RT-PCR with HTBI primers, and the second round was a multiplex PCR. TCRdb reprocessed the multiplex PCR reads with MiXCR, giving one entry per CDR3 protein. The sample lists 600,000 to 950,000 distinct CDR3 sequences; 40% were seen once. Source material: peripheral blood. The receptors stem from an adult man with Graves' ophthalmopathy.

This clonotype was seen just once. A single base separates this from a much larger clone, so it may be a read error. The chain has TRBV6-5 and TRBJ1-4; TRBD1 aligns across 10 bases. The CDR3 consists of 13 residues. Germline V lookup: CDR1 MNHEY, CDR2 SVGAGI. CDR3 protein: CASTGTGDEELFF. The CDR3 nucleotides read TGTGCCAGTACCGGGACAGGGGATGAAGAACTGTTTTTT.

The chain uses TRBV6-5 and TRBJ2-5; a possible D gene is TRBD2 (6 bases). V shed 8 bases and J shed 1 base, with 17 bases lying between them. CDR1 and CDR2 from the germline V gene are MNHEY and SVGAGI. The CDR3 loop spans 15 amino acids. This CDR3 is CASSRRRGVQETQYF. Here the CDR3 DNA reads TGTGCCAGCTCGAGGCGGCGCGGGGTCCAAGAGACCCAGTACTTC.

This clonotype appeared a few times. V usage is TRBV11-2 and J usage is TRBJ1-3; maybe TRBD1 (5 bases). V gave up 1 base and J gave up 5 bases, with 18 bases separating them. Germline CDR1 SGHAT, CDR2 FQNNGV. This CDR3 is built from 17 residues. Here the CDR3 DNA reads TGTGCCAGCAGCTTAGGCCCCGCGGCGGGGGATCGAAACACCATATATTTT. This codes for CASSLGPAAGDRNTIYF. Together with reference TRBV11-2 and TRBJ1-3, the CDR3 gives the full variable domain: EAGVAQSPRYKIIEKRQSVAFWCNPISGHATLYWYQQILGQGPKLLIQFQNNGVVDDSQLPKDRFSAERLKGVDSTLKIQPAKLEDSAVYLCASSLGPAAGDRNTIYFGEGSWLTVV.

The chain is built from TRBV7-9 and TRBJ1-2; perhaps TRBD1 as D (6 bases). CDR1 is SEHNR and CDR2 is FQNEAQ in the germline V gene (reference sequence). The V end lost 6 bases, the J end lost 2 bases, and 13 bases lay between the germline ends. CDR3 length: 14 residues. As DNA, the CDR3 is TGTGCCAGCAGGCCAAGGGGGGGAAACTATGGCTACACCTTC. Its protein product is CASRPRGGNYGYTF.

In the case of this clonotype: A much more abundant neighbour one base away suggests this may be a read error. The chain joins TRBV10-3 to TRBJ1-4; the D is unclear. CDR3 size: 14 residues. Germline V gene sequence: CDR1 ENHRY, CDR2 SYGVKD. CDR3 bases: TGTGCCAGCAGCTTATCGGATCCCAGAGAAAAACTGCTTTTT. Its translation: CASSLSDPREKLLF.

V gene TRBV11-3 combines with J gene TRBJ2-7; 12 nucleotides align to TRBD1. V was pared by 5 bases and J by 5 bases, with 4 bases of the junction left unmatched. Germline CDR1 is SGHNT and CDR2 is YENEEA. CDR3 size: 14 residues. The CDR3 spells CASSPGQGANEQYF. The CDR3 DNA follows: TGTGCCAGCAGCCCGGGACAGGGGGCCAACGAGCAGTACTTC. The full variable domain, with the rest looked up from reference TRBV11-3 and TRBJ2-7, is EAGVVQSPRYKIIEKKQPVAFWCNPISGHNTLYWYLQNLGQGPELLIRYENEEAVDDSQLPKDRFSAERLKGVDSTLKIQPAELGDSAVYLCASSPGQGANEQYFGPGTRLTVT.

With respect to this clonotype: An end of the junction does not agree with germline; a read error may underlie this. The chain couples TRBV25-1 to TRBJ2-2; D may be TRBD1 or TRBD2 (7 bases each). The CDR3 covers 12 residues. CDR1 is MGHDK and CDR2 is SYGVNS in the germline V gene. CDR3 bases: TGTGCCCGCAGGGGGGGCACCGGGGAGCTGTTTTTT. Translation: CARRGGTGELFF.

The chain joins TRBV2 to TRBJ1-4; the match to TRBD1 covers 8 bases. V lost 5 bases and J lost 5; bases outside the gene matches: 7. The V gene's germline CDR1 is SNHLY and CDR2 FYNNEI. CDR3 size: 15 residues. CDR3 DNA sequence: TGTGCCAGCAGTTATTTGGACAGGGAGAATGAAAAACTGTTTTTT. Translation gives CASSYLDRENEKLFF.

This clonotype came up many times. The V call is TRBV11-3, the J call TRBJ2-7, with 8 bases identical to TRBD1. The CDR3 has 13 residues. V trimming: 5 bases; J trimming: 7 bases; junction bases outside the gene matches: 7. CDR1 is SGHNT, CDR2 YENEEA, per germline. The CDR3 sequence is CASSQDRAREQYF. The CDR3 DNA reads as TGTGCCAGCAGCCAGGACAGGGCGCGGGAGCAGTACTTC.

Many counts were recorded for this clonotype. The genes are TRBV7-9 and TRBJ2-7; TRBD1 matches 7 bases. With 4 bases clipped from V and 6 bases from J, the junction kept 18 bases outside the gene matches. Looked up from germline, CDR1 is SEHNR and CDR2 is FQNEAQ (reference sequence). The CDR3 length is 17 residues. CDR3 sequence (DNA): TGTGCCAGCAGCTCGCGGTGGGACAGCACACTGACCTCCGAGCAGTACTTC. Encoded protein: CASSSRWDSTLTSEQYF.

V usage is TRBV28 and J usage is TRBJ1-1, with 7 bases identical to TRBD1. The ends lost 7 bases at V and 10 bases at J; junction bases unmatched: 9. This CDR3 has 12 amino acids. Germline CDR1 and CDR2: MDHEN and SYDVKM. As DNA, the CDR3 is TGTGCCAGCACCACAGGGGCAGGTGGAGCTTTCTTT. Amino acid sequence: CASTTGAGGAFF.

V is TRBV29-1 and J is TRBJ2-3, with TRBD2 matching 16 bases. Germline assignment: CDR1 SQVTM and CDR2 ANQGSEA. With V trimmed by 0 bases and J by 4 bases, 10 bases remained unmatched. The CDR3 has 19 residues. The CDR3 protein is CSVEDPGLAGGKLPDTQYF. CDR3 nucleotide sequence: TGCAGCGTTGAAGATCCGGGACTAGCGGGGGGGAAATTGCCAGATACGCAGTATTTT.

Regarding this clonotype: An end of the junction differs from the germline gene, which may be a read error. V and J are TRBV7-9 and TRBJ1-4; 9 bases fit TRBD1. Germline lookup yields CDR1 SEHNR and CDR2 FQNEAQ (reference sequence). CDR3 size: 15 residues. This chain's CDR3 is CASSQAGQGGEKLFF. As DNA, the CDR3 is TGCGCCAGCAGCCAAGCGGGACAGGGAGGTGAAAAACTGTTTTTT.

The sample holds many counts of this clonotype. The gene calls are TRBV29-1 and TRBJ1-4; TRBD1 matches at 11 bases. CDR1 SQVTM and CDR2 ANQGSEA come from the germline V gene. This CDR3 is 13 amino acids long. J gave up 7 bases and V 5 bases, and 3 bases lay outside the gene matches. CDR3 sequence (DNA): TGCAGCGTTTTGGACAGGGGGCGTGAAAAACTGTTTTTT. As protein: CSVLDRGREKLFF.

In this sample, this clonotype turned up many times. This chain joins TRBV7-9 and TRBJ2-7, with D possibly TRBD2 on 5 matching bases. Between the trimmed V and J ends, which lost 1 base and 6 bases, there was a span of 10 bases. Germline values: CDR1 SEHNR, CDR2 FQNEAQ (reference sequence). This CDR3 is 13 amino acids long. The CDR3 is CASSLGPGVEQYF. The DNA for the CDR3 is TGTGCCAGCAGCTTAGGGCCCGGGGTCGAGCAGTACTTC.

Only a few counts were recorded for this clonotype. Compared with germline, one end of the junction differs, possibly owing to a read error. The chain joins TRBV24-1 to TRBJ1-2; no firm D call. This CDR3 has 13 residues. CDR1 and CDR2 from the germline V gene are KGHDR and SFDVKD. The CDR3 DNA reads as TGTGCCAGCAGTTCGGGGAGGGTAGAGGGCTACACCTTC. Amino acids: CASSSGRVEGYTF.

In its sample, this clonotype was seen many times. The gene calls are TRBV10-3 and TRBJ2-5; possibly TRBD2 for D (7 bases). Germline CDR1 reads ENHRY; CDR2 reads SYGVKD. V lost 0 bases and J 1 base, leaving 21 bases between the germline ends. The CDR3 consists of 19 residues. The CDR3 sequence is CAISESTVYLGGGQETQYF. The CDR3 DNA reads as TGTGCCATCAGTGAGTCGACTGTTTACCTGGGAGGGGGCCAAGAGACCCAGTACTTC.

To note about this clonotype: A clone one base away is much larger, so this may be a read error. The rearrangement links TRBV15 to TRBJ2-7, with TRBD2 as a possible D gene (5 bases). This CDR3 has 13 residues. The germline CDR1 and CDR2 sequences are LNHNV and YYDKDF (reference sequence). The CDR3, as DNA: TGTGCCGCCAGCGGCGACTTGCCCCACGAGCAGTACTTC. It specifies CAASGDLPHEQYF.

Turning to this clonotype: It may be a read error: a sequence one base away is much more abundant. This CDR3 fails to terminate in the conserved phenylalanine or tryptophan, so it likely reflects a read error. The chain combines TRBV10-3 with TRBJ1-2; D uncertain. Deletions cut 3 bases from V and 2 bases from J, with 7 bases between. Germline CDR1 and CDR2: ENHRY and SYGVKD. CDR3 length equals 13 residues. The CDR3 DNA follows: TGTGCCATCAGTGACGGACGAAACTATGGCTACACCCTC. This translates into CAISDGRNYGYTL.

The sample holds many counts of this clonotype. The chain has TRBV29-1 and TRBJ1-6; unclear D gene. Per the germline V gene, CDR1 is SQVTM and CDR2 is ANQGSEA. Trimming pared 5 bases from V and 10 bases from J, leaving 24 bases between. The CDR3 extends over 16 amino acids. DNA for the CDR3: TGCAGCGTTCCCTACTCCGGACCGAATCAAAAATCACCCCTCCACTTT. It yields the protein CSVPYSGPNQKSPLHF.